The 14 T cell receptor beta chains given below trace back to one sample, sequenced in a study of OX40 agonist ivuxolimab in advanced cancers. Produced via immunoSEQ multiplex PCR; TCRdb's table is partial and in-frame only. The table lists over 65,000 clones, around 84% of them singletons. The sequenced sample was CD4+ or CD8+ T cells sorted from blood, obtained in a trial of the OX40 agonist ivuxolimab. The receptors here all came from an adult with an advanced solid tumor such as melanoma, head and neck, liver or kidney cancer.

This clone was counted only a few times. This chain uses TRBV4-1 with TRBJ1-1; TRBD1 might be the D (6 bases). The V gene's germline CDR1 is MGHRA and CDR2 YSYEKL. The germline V and J ends were trimmed by 1 base and 0 bases, with 9 bases remaining between them. The CDR3 is 15 amino acids. Written as DNA, the CDR3 is TGCGCCAGCAGCCAAGCAACAGGGATGAACACTGAAGCTTTCTTT. Protein product: CASSQATGMNTEAFF.

The chain uses TRBV7-9 and TRBJ2-5; tentatively, D is TRBD1 (5 bases). Trimming pared 4 bases from V and 0 bases from J, leaving 12 bases between. The CDR3 has 15 amino acids. Per the germline V gene, CDR1 is SEHNR and CDR2 is FQNEAQ (reference sequence). The chain's CDR3 is CASSSGMTYQETQYF. The CDR3 DNA sequence: TGTGCCAGCAGCTCAGGGATGACGTACCAAGAGACCCAGTACTTC.

The CDR3 nucleotides read TGTGCCAGCGAGGTGGGGTGGTATGGCTACACCTTC. Its translation: CASEVGWYGYTF. This chain links TRBV2 with TRBJ1-2; D remains unclear. The V end lost 8 bases, the J end lost 5 bases, and 12 bases lay between the germline ends. The CDR3 consists of 12 residues. Per the germline V gene, CDR1 is SNHLY and CDR2 is FYNNEI.

V is TRBV7-9 and J is TRBJ1-2; the match to TRBD1 covers 9 bases. Germline V gives CDR1 SEHNR, CDR2 FQNEAQ (reference sequence). V was clipped by 6 bases and J by 4 bases; unmatched bases: 9. CDR3 length equals 15 residues. CDR3 loop: CASRKQGAQGYGYTF. In DNA form, the CDR3 reads TGTGCCAGCAGAAAACAGGGGGCCCAAGGCTATGGCTACACCTTC.

The V gene is TRBV5-1, the J gene TRBJ2-3, with no clear D. V was shortened by 1 base and J by 4 bases, with 4 bases between the two germline ends. The CDR3 sequence is 12 residues long. CDR1 and CDR2 from the germline V gene are SGHRS and YFSETQ. The CDR3 coding sequence is TGCGCCAGCAGCTTGCACCCAGATACGCAGTATTTT. It yields the protein CASSLHPDTQYF.

The rearrangement links TRBV27 to TRBJ1-2; tentatively, D is TRBD1 (6 bases). This CDR3 has 17 amino acids. In germline, CDR1 is MNHEY, CDR2 SMNVEV (reference sequence). Trimming pared 6 bases from V and 1 base from J, leaving 21 bases between. CDR3 residues: CASSRLGEQGGNYGYTF. The CDR3 DNA sequence: TGTGCCAGCAGCAGGTTAGGAGAACAGGGTGGTAACTATGGCTACACCTTC.

The sample holds one count of this clone. The V and J genes are TRBV10-3 and TRBJ2-3, with TRBD2 matching over 9 bases. The V gene's germline CDR1 is ENHRY and CDR2 SYGVKD. Trimming cost V 8 bases and J 1 base; bases outside gene matches: 16. CDR3 length: 18 residues. CDR3: CAIGSRAGGFAGTDTQYF. The CDR3 nucleotides are TGTGCCATCGGCAGTAGGGCGGGAGGGTTTGCCGGCACAGATACGCAGTATTTT.

This rearrangement joins TRBV5-1 to TRBJ1-2, with D possibly being TRBD1 (5 bases). The CDR3 length is 14 residues. In germline, CDR1 is SGHRS, CDR2 YFSETQ. V lost 2 bases, J lost 4 bases, and 12 bases lay in between. DNA for the CDR3: TGCGCCAGCAGCTTAGGAGGGGAGGTCTATGGCTACACCTTC. It specifies CASSLGGEVYGYTF.

This sequence joins TRBV11-3 and TRBJ2-5, with D perhaps given as TRBD1 or TRBD2 (7 bases each). The CDR3 is made up of 13 amino acids. The germline V gene encodes CDR1 SGHNT and CDR2 YENEEA. V lost 7 bases, J lost 3 bases, and 12 bases lay in between. CDR3 sequence (DNA): TGTGCCAGCACCAGGGGGGGGGAAGAGACCCAGTACTTC. This codes for CASTRGGEETQYF.

This chain uses TRBV30 with TRBJ1-5; tentatively, D is TRBD1 (5 bases). V lost 1 base and J lost 12, with 13 bases in between. The length of the CDR3 is 12 residues. The germline V gene encodes CDR1 GTSNPN and CDR2 SVGIG (reference sequence). CDR3 bases: TGTGCCTGGAGTGAATCGGGGGGTGGCCAGCATTTT. Its protein product is CAWSESGGGQHF.

The CDR3 nucleotides read TGTGCCAGCAGCTTGTTCAGGAACTCTGGGGCCAACGTCCTGACTTTC. Amino acids: CASSLFRNSGANVLTF. The chain couples TRBV5-6 to TRBJ2-6; D unresolved. The CDR3 runs 16 residues. V lost 1 base, J lost 0 bases, and 8 bases lay in between. Per the germline V gene, CDR1 is SGHDT and CDR2 is YYEEEE.

V is TRBV27 and J is TRBJ1-5; D is unclear. With 3 bases removed from V and 0 bases from J, the gap between germline ends came to 9 bases. Germline lookup yields CDR1 MNHEY and CDR2 SMNVEV (reference sequence). The CDR3 totals 15 residues. The CDR3 nucleotides are TGTGCCAGCAGTTTGGGAGTAAATAGCAATCAGCCCCAGCATTTT. Translated: CASSLGVNSNQPQHF.

This clone was picked up a small number of times. J is TRBJ1-4 and V is TRBV19; no clear D. Per germline, CDR1 LNHDA and CDR2 SQIVND (reference sequence). The CDR3 covers 14 residues. The V and J ends lost 3 bases and 7 bases respectively, with 12 bases between them. The CDR3 nucleotides are TGTGCCAGTAGTATTAGTGGGTTTCGTGAAAAACTGTTTTTT. It specifies CASSISGFREKLFF.

V gene TRBV4-1 combines with J gene TRBJ1-6; D not certain. This CDR3 has 14 residues. The V end was cut by 1 base, the J end by 9 bases, with 10 bases between. Germline V gives CDR1 MGHRA, CDR2 YSYEKL. CDR3 in DNA: TGCGCCAGCAGCCAAGTAGACGGGTCTTCACCCCTCCACTTT. Protein product: CASSQVDGSSPLHF.